Listed below are T cell receptor beta chains from one sample, sequenced in a study of OX40 agonist ivuxolimab in advanced cancers. The repertoire was sequenced with immunoSEQ multiplex PCR; TCRdb's copy has only in-frame clones and lacks some. The sample contains more than 50,000 clones, 60% to 80% of which appear only once. This material consisted of CD4+ or CD8+ T cells sorted from blood, taken in a trial of the OX40 agonist ivuxolimab. The receptors shown here come from an adult with an advanced solid tumor such as melanoma, head and neck, liver or kidney cancer. CDR3s include the opening cysteine and the closing phenylalanine or tryptophan. A D gene is named only where the DNA matches it firmly. Clone size, where shown, is once, few, many, or a class for clones that have expanded.

d_call clone_size j_call v_call cdr3_nt cdr3_aa
. few TRBJ2-2 TRBV5-1 TGCGCCAGCGCCGAACCCCCCGGGGAGCTGTTTTTT CASAEPPGELFF
TRBD2 . TRBJ2-1 TRBV28 TGTGCCAGCAGGCCAAATATAGCGGGAGGGCCCTACAATGAGCAGTTCTTC CASRPNIAGGPYNEQFF
. . TRBJ1-5 TRBV6-1 TGTGCCAGCACGGATAAGAATCAGCCCCAGCATTTT CASTDKNQPQHF
. . TRBJ2-1 TRBV2 TGTGCCAGCAGGAGGGGACAGGGTGTTAGCGGGGCCTACAATGAGCAGTTCTTC CASRRGQGVSGAYNEQFF
. few TRBJ1-6 TRBV6-1 TGTGCCAGCACAATCGCGGTCCCTTATAATTCACCCCTCCACTTT CASTIAVPYNSPLHF
. . TRBJ1-5 TRBV19 TGTGCCAGTACCGACGGGGACACAGGGCTTAATCAGCCCCAGCATTTT CASTDGDTGLNQPQHF
. . TRBJ2-4 TRBV19 TGTGCCAGTAGCCCCCCGGAGGGGCAAAACATTCAGTACTTC CASSPPEGQNIQYF
. once TRBJ2-7 TRBV7-2 TGTGCCAGCAGCCCCTCACTAGCAGGGAGCTACGAGCAGTACTTC CASSPSLAGSYEQYF
TRBD1 . TRBJ2-2 TRBV9 TGTGCCAGCAGCCCCGGACAGGTCAACACCGGGGAGCTGTTTTTT CASSPGQVNTGELFF
. once TRBJ2-2 TRBV4-2 TGTGCCAGCAGCCAGGGCCTGAGGACATTGAACACCGGGGAGCTGTTTTTT CASSQGLRTLNTGELFF
TRBD1 . TRBJ1-5 TRBV2 TGTGCCAGCAGTGAACCAAGGACAGGGGGCGCGTATCAGCCCCAGCATTTT CASSEPRTGGAYQPQHF
. once TRBJ1-2 TRBV15 TGTGCCACCAGCAGAGAGGTGGACAGCTATGGCTACACCTTC CATSREVDSYGYTF
. . TRBJ2-3 TRBV5-1 TGCGCCAGCAGCTTGGACCCCACAGATACGCAGTATTTT CASSLDPTDTQYF
. . TRBJ2-2 TRBV7-2 TGTGCCAGCAGCTTAAAGGCTCTGGGAGAGCTGTTTTTT CASSLKALGELFF
TRBD1 . TRBJ1-5 TRBV6-5 TGTGCCAGCAGTGCCAGGGGGATCAATCAGCCCCAGCATTTT CASSARGINQPQHF
TRBD2 once TRBJ2-5 TRBV7-2 TGTGCCAGCAGCGTAGCGGGATCGGGAACGGAGACCCAGTACTTC CASSVAGSGTETQYF
TRBD1 . TRBJ2-3 TRBV29-1 TGCAGCGTTGCTCCCTCGACAGGGGATACGCAGTATTTT CSVAPSTGDTQYF
TRBD2 . TRBJ2-5 TRBV7-2 TGTGCCAGCACCCCACTAGCGGGGGGGCAAGAGACCCAGTACTTC CASTPLAGGQETQYF
TRBD1 once TRBJ1-2 TRBV9 TGTGCCAGCAGCGTACAGGGACAGGGGGCCTATGGCTACACCTTC CASSVQGQGAYGYTF
TRBD1 . TRBJ1-2 TRBV5-6 TGTGCCAGCAGCCCTACCGTGTCATGGACAGGGGTCAACTATGGCTACACCTTC CASSPTVSWTGVNYGYTF
TRBD1 . TRBJ2-7 TRBV15 TGTGCCACCAGCCGTGGGGACAGGGGGAAGAACGAGCAGTACTTC CATSRGDRGKNEQYF
. once TRBJ2-7 TRBV15 TGTGCCACCAGCAGAGGAGAGTTTTACGAGCAGTACTTC CATSRGEFYEQYF